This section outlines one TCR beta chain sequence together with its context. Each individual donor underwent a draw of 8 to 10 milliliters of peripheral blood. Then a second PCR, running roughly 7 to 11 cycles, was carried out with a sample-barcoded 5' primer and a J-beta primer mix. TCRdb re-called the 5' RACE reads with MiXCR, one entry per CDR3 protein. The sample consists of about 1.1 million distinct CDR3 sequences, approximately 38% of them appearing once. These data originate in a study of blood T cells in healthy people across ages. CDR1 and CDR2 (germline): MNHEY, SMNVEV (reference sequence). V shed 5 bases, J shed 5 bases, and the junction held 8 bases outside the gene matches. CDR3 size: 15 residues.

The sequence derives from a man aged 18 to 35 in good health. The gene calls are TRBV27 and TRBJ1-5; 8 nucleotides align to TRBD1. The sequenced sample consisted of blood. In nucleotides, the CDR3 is TGTGCCAGCAGTATCGGGACAGGCCCCCATCAGCCCCAGCATTTT. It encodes CASSIGTGPHQPQHF.